The 4 T cell receptor beta chains presented below share a single source sample, sequenced in a study of T cells in Graves' hyperthyroidism and ophthalmopathy. Amplified TCR beta CDR3 regions came from RNA transcripts. TCR CDR3 regions were first amplified by RT-PCR with HTBI primers. TCRdb redid the calling of the multiplex PCR reads with MiXCR, one entry per CDR3 protein. Of roughly 400,000 distinct CDR3 sequences detected, more than 15% appear once; the ten largest clones hold roughly 26%. Sequenced: blood. Source of these receptors: a woman in her late teens or twenties with Graves' hyperthyroidism that later progressed to Graves' ophthalmopathy.

The table lists this clonotype with a few counts. The V and J genes are TRBV7-8 and TRBJ2-3; 8 bases line up with TRBD2. The J segment lost 5 bases and the V segment lost 3 bases, leaving 7 bases of the junction unmatched. Germline values: CDR1 SGHVS, CDR2 FQNEAQ. This CDR3 contains 15 residues. The CDR3, as DNA: TGTGCCAGCAGCTTCCGGGAGGGTCAGGGAGATACGCAGTATTTT. It translates to CASSFREGQGDTQYF. Filled out from reference TRBV7-8 and TRBJ2-3, the complete variable domain reads GAGVSQSPRYKVAKRGQDVALRCDPISGHVSLFWYQQALGQGPEFLTYFQNEAQLDKSGLPSDRFFAERPEGSVSTLKIQRTQQEDSAVYLCASSFREGQGDTQYFGPGTRLTVL.

This clonotype was picked up many times. The rearrangement links TRBV30 to TRBJ2-1; 7 nucleotides line up with TRBD1. V gave up 1 base and J gave up 7 bases; unmatched junction bases: 10. CDR1 is GTSNPN and CDR2 is SVGIG in the germline V gene (reference sequence). The CDR3 contains 15 residues. The CDR3 coding sequence is TGTGCCTGGAGTGCGACAGGGTTCCAATTTAATGAGCAGTTCTTC. This translates into CAWSATGFQFNEQFF.

This clonotype has a handful of counts. The genes are TRBV7-2 and TRBJ2-7; the D gene is possibly TRBD2 (6 bases). CDR1 and CDR2 (germline): SGHTA, FQGNSA. V was trimmed by 5 bases and J by 7 bases, leaving 21 bases between them. The CDR3 spans 15 residues. For the CDR3, the DNA is TGTGCCAGCAGCCCCGAGGGACTCGCCGGATTAGAGCAGTACTTC. Translation: CASSPEGLAGLEQYF. Looking up the rest from reference TRBV7-2 and TRBJ2-7 gives the full variable domain: GAGVSQSPSNKVTEKGKDVELRCDPISGHTALYWYRQSLGQGLEFLIYFQGNSAPDKSGLPSDRFSAERTGGSVSTLTIQRTQQEDSAVYLCASSPEGLAGLEQYFGPGTRLTVT.

This clonotype appeared many times. This chain connects TRBV28 to TRBJ1-1; 7 bases agree with TRBD1. V shed 3 bases, J shed 5 bases, and the junction held 6 bases outside the gene matches. The length of the CDR3 is 14 residues. Germline CDR1 reads MDHEN; CDR2 reads SYDVKM. The CDR3 reads CASSLNRGGTEAFF. The CDR3 nucleotides read TGTGCCAGCAGTTTGAACAGGGGTGGGACTGAAGCTTTCTTT.